This T cell receptor beta chain was captured by sequencing in a study of T cell responses to AZD1222 COVID-19 vaccine. The CDR3 length is 15 residues. V lost 0 bases and J lost 0, with 9 bases in between. CDR1 and CDR2 (germline): SGHRS, YFSETQ. This table comes from immunoSEQ multiplex PCR, and its TCRdb copy is limited to in-frame clones, with some not included. The sample records around 130,000 clones, approximately 94% being singletons. The V call is TRBV5-1, the J call TRBJ1-1; D possibly corresponds to TRBD1 (6 bases). The TCR comes from an adult in good health. This specimen was peripheral blood, taken on day 0 of AZD1222 vaccination. CDR3 in amino acids: CASSLAPGVNTEAFF. As DNA, the CDR3 is TGCGCCAGCAGCTTGGCCCCAGGGGTGAACACTGAAGCTTTCTTT. The full variable domain, rest sourced from reference TRBV5-1 and TRBJ1-1, is KAGVTQTPRYLIKTRGQQVTLSCSPISGHRSVSWYQQTPGQGLQFLFEYFSETQRNKGNFPGRFSGRQFSNSRSEMNVSTLELGDSALYLCASSLAPGVNTEAFFGQGTRLTVV.